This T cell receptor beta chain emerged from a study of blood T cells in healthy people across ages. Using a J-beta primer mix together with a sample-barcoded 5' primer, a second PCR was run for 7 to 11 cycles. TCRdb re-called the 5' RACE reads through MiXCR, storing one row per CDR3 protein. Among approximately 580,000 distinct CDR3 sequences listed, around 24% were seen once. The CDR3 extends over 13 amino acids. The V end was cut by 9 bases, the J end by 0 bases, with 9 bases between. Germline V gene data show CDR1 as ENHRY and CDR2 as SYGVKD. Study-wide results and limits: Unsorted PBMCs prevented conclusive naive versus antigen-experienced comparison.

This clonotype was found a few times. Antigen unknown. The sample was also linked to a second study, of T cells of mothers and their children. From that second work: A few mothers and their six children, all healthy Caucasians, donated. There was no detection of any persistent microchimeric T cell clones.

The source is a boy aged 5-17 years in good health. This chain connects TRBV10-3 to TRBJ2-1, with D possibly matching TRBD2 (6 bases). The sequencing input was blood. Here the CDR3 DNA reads TGTGCCATGGCGGGGAGCTCCTACAATGAGCAGTTCTTC. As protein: CAMAGSSYNEQFF.